Listed below are T cell receptor beta chains from one sample, sequenced in a study of blood T cell repertoires in COVID-19. Some clones are missing from TCRdb's copy, which holds only in-frame ones; the method was immunoSEQ multiplex PCR. The sample holds some 50,000 clones, 80% to 90% seen once. The specimen sequenced was peripheral blood. The receptors were gathered from a human donor in a cohort sampled during active COVID-19. The donor label of this sample is uncertain. CDR3s include the opening cysteine and the closing phenylalanine or tryptophan. D genes are given only for firm matches. Rows give clone size only sometimes, using once, few, many, or a class for an expanded clone.

J gene	V gene	clone size	D gene	CDR3 DNA	CDR3 protein
TRBJ2-1	TRBV6-2/TRBV6-3	.	TRBD2	TGTGCCAGCAGTTTGGGACTAGCGGGGGGCCTTGGTGAGCAGTTCTTC	CASSLGLAGGLGEQFF
TRBJ1-1	TRBV19	.	TRBD1	TGTGCCAGTAGTATTCGACAGGGGGCCACGAGGGAAGCTTTCTTT	CASSIRQGATREAFF
TRBJ2-5	TRBV5-6	.	.	TGTGCCAGCAGCTTGCCCGGACCGGGGTACGCAGAGACCCAGTACTTC	CASSLPGPGYAETQYF
TRBJ2-5	TRBV7-6	.	TRBD2	TGTGCCAGCAGCTTAGTAGGCCTAGCGGGGGGGCCCTCGGAGACCCAGTACTTC	CASSLVGLAGGPSETQYF
TRBJ2-1	TRBV9	few	TRBD1	TGTGCCAGCAGCGTAACAGGGGTTGAGCAGTTCTTC	CASSVTGVEQFF
TRBJ1-6	TRBV5-1	.	.	TGCGCCAGCAGCTTGGGCAGGGCGGGGAATTCACCCCTCCACTTT	CASSLGRAGNSPLHF
TRBJ1-4	TRBV7-9	.	.	TGTGCCAGCAGCTTAACGCTGGGGGCGAATGAAAAACTGTTTTTT	CASSLTLGANEKLFF
TRBJ1-5	TRBV15	.	.	TGTGCCACCAGCAGAGATTCCGGGGTTGGGCAGCCCCAGCATTTT	CATSRDSGVGQPQHF
TRBJ2-2	TRBV9	.	TRBD1	TGTGCCAGCAGCCCGACAGGGGGGGTCACCGGGGAGCTGTTTTTT	CASSPTGGVTGELFF
TRBJ1-1	TRBV18	.	.	TGTGCCAGCTCACCGCGGAAAGGGGAGAACACTGAAGCTTTCTTT	CASSPRKGENTEAFF
TRBJ2-7	TRBV5-1	.	TRBD1	TGCGCCAGCAGCCCCCCGACAGGGACCTACGAGCAGTACTTC	CASSPPTGTYEQYF
TRBJ2-3	TRBV5-1	.	.	TGCGCCAGCAGCTTGGTGTCAGTCCAGGCAGATACGCAGTATTTT	CASSLVSVQADTQYF
TRBJ1-2	TRBV18	.	TRBD1	TGTGCCAGCTCATCAGGGCCGGGACAGGGGGCTGATGGCTACACCTTC	CASSSGPGQGADGYTF
TRBJ2-2	TRBV11-3	.	.	TGTGCCAGCAGCTTGAGGGATGGGGAGCTGTTTTTT	CASSLRDGELFF
TRBJ2-7	TRBV27	.	TRBD2	TGTGCCAGCAGTTCCCGACTAGCCTCCTACGAGCAGTACTTC	CASSSRLASYEQYF
TRBJ2-1	TRBV7-3	.	TRBD2	TGTGCCAGCAGCCGGACCGGGACTAACTACAATGAGCAGTTCTTC	CASSRTGTNYNEQFF
TRBJ1-2	TRBV2	.	.	TGTGCCAGCAGTGAAGCGCTTCGAGATCGTAACTATGGCTACACCTTC	CASSEALRDRNYGYTF
TRBJ2-7	TRBV7-9	large	.	TGTGCCAGCAGCTTAGGGGACTCTGGCGGGGCTCGCGAGCAGTACTTC	CASSLGDSGGAREQYF
TRBJ1-1	TRBV3-1/TRBV3-2	.	.	TGTGCCAGCAGCCAGGACAAAACACCGGGCGGCACTGAAGCTTTCTTT	CASSQDKTPGGTEAFF